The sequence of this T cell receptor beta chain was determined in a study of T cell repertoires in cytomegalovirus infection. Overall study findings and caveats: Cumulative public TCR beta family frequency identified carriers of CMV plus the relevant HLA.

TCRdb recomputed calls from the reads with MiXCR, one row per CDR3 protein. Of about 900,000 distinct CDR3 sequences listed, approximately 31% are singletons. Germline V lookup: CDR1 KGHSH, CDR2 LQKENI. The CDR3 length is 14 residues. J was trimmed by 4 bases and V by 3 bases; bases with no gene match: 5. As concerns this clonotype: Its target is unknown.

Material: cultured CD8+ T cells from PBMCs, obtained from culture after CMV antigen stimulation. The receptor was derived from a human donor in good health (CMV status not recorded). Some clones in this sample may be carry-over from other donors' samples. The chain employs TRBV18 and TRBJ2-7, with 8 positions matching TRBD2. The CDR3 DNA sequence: TGTGCCAGCTCACCGAACGGGGGGGCATACGAGCAGTACTTC. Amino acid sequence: CASSPNGGAYEQYF.